Listed here are 32 T cell receptor beta chains from one sample, sequenced in a study of blood T cell repertoires in COVID-19. Clones were sequenced by immunoSEQ multiplex PCR, and TCRdb holds only the in-frame ones, with some missing. This sample carries over 450,000 clones, 85% to 90% of them seen once, and the ten largest clones take around 8%. The sequenced sample consisted of peripheral blood. Receptors originate from a woman aged 50 to 65 with COVID-19, enrolled during active disease.

The chain uses TRBV6-1 and TRBJ1-5; perhaps TRBD1 as D (5 bases). This CDR3 contains 17 residues. V dropped 4 bases and J dropped 6 bases, with 22 bases sitting between them. CDR1 and CDR2 (germline): MNHNS, SASEGT. CDR3 bases: TGTGCCAGCAGTGCCCCAGCCGGTACAGGACGGGCTCAGCCCCAGCATTTT. Translated: CASSAPAGTGRAQPQHF.

The V and J genes are TRBV19 and TRBJ1-2; 7 positions match TRBD1. The CDR3 runs 17 residues. V gave up 3 bases and J gave up 1 base; unmatched junction bases: 11. From germline, CDR1 is LNHDA and CDR2 SQIVND (reference sequence). CDR3 loop: CASSITPGTVVNYGYTF. Here the CDR3 DNA reads TGTGCCAGTAGTATTACACCTGGGACAGTGGTTAACTATGGCTACACCTTC.

The rearrangement links TRBV6-5 to TRBJ1-1, with 9 bases that match TRBD1. CDR3 length: 14 amino acids. The germline gives CDR1 MNHEY, CDR2 SVGAGI. The ends lost 6 bases at V and 1 base at J; junction bases unmatched: 3. This chain's CDR3 is CASSKDRGNTEAFF. DNA for the CDR3: TGTGCCAGCAGCAAGGACAGGGGGAACACTGAAGCTTTCTTT.

The rearrangement uses TRBV4-1 and TRBJ2-7; D may be TRBD1 (6 bases). Trimming left V 0 bases short and J 0 bases short, with 15 bases between. Germline V gene sequence: CDR1 MGHRA, CDR2 YSYEKL. The CDR3 has 17 residues. The CDR3 is CASSQDMGAPTSYEQYF. CDR3 nucleotide sequence: TGCGCCAGCAGCCAAGATATGGGGGCCCCGACCTCCTACGAGCAGTACTTC.

V and J are TRBV7-2 and TRBJ1-2; 10 bases align to TRBD1. CDR1 is SGHTA and CDR2 is FQGNSA in the germline V gene. The CDR3 spans 14 residues. Trimming took 5 bases from V and 7 from J; bases not matched to a gene: 7. The CDR3 here is CASSARQGAGGYTF. The CDR3 region has the DNA TGTGCCAGCAGCGCGCGACAGGGGGCGGGTGGCTACACCTTC.

The chain links TRBV5-4 to TRBJ2-1, with no clear D. The germline V and J ends were trimmed by 0 bases and 7 bases, with 11 bases remaining between them. The CDR3 is 14 residues long. CDR1 SGHNT and CDR2 YYREEE come from the germline V gene (reference sequence). The CDR3: CASSLDPDGNEQFF. The CDR3 DNA follows: TGTGCCAGCAGCTTGGACCCAGATGGTAATGAGCAGTTCTTC.

V usage is TRBV15 and J usage is TRBJ1-2; the D gene is possibly TRBD1 (6 bases). Germline V CDR1 and CDR2: LNHNV, YYDKDF (reference sequence). Trimming pared 0 bases from V and 4 bases from J, leaving 12 bases between. This CDR3 comprises 15 residues. This CDR3 is CATSRDTGIGYGYTF. The CDR3 DNA is TGTGCCACCAGCAGAGATACAGGGATCGGCTATGGCTACACCTTC.

This clone was found once. V is TRBV6-2 or TRBV6-3 and J is TRBJ1-5; no firm D call. V was shortened by 5 bases and J by 6 bases, with 14 bases between the two germline ends. CDR1 MNHEY and CDR2 SVGEGT come from the germline V gene. The CDR3 spans 14 residues. CDR3 loop: CASSGRQAPQPQHF. CDR3 bases: TGTGCCAGCAGTGGGAGACAAGCCCCTCAGCCCCAGCATTTT.

J is TRBJ1-2 and V is TRBV7-7, with D uncertain. Per the germline V gene, CDR1 is SSHAT and CDR2 is FNYEAQ (reference sequence). Trimming cost V 3 bases and J 2 bases, with 13 bases left between them. The CDR3 has 15 amino acids. The CDR3 reads CASSFDLTGNYGYTF. The CDR3 bases are TGTGCCAGCAGCTTTGATCTTACGGGGAACTATGGCTACACCTTC.

The sample holds one count of this clone. The chain combines TRBV25-1 with TRBJ2-7, with D maybe TRBD1 (6 bases). Looked up from germline, CDR1 is MGHDK and CDR2 is SYGVNS. The CDR3 is made up of 15 amino acids. Trimming pared 5 bases from V and 2 bases from J, leaving 16 bases between. CDR3 nucleotide sequence: TGTGCCAGCAGTCCCTTCCGGACAGCCACCTACGAGCAGTACTTC. Encoded protein: CASSPFRTATYEQYF.

This clone has just one count. CDR3 nucleotide sequence: TGTGCCAGCAGCCAAAGGGGCTCGAACACCGGGGAGCTGTTTTTT. Encoded protein: CASSQRGSNTGELFF. J is TRBJ2-2 and V is TRBV3-1 (or the pseudogene TRBV3-2); a weak D match, TRBD1 (5 bases). This CDR3 is built from 15 residues. Germline V gene lookup returns CDR1 LGHDT and CDR2 YNNKEL (reference sequence). V shed 2 bases and J shed 0 bases, with 7 bases lying between them.

The J gene is TRBJ1-6, the V gene TRBV7-2, with D unresolved. Germline V gives CDR1 SGHTA, CDR2 FQGNSA. This CDR3 spans 15 amino acids. The V gene lost 2 bases and the J gene lost 7 bases, with 12 bases spanning the gap. The CDR3 DNA is TGTGCCAGCAGCTTAAGCTACAGATGGAATTCACCCCTCCACTTT. This encodes CASSLSYRWNSPLHF.

The chain carries TRBV6-5 and TRBJ1-1; D gene uncertain. CDR1 and CDR2 from the germline V gene are MNHEY and SVGAGI. Trimming removed 8 bases from V and 6 bases from J, with 10 bases in between. The CDR3 is made up of 11 amino acids. CDR3 region: CASLDSAEAFF. CDR3 nucleotide sequence: TGTGCCAGCCTCGACTCCGCTGAAGCTTTCTTT.

The gene calls are TRBV13 and TRBJ1-5; 8 bases match TRBD1. Trimming removed 5 bases from V and 4 bases from J; junction bases left unmatched: 7. Germline V gene data show CDR1 as PRHDT and CDR2 as FYEKMQ (reference sequence). The CDR3 is 15 amino acids. The chain's CDR3 is CASSLGQGGNQPQHF. CDR3 in DNA: TGTGCCAGCAGCCTTGGACAGGGAGGGAATCAGCCCCAGCATTTT. Complete variable domain (other parts from reference TRBV13 and TRBJ1-5): AAGVIQSPRHLIKEKRETATLKCYPIPRHDTVYWYQQGPGQDPQFLISFYEKMQSDKGSIPDRFSAQQFSDYHSELNMSSLELGDSALYFCASSLGQGGNQPQHFGDGTRLSIL.

The chain couples TRBV6-1 to TRBJ1-1, with TRBD1 as a possible D gene (6 bases). CDR1 MNHNS and CDR2 SASEGT come from the germline V gene. The ends were cut back, 2 bases at V and 1 base at J, with 17 bases in the middle. The CDR3 contains 17 residues. CDR3 bases: TGTGCCAGCAGTGAATATTTGGCAGGGACACCGAACACTGAAGCTTTCTTT. Translating gives CASSEYLAGTPNTEAFF.

This chain links TRBV27 with TRBJ1-2, with D perhaps TRBD1 (5 bases). Germline V lookup: CDR1 MNHEY, CDR2 SMNVEV (reference sequence). Trimming removed 3 bases at V and 4 bases at J, with 12 bases between. The length of the CDR3 is 14 residues. The CDR3: CASSFSDSVYGYTF. The CDR3 DNA follows: TGTGCCAGCAGTTTCTCCGACAGTGTCTATGGCTACACCTTC.

CDR3 sequence reads: CASSLHGGAYNEQFF. The DNA of the CDR3 is TGTGCCAGCAGCTTGCACGGGGGTGCTTACAATGAGCAGTTCTTC. V gene TRBV13 combines with J gene TRBJ2-1; the D gene is possibly TRBD2 (6 bases). Germline CDR1 is PRHDT and CDR2 is FYEKMQ (reference sequence). The ends were cut back, 3 bases at V and 4 bases at J, with 13 bases in the middle. CDR3 size: 15 residues.

The chain links TRBV6-5 to TRBJ2-7; D may be TRBD1 (5 bases). The CDR3 sequence is 14 residues long. The germline V gene encodes CDR1 MNHEY and CDR2 SVGAGI. The ends were cut back, 10 bases at V and 6 bases at J, with 22 bases in the middle. CDR3 bases: TGTGCCATCACCCAGGGCCTAAATGAAGCCGAGCAGTACTTC. It translates to CAITQGLNEAEQYF.

The chain joins TRBV11-2 to TRBJ1-2, with 8 bases aligning to TRBD1. The CDR3 covers 15 residues. CDR1 and CDR2 from the germline V gene are SGHAT and FQNNGV. The V gene end was trimmed by 0 bases and the J gene end by 4 bases; junction bases not matched to a gene: 4. The CDR3 nucleotides are TGTGCCAGCAGCTTAGATCGGACAGGGACCTATGGCTACACCTTC. Amino acid sequence: CASSLDRTGTYGYTF.

CDR3 nucleotides: TGTGCCAGCAGTCCAGCCTTGCGACAGGGAAACTACGAGCAGTACTTC. As protein: CASSPALRQGNYEQYF. This chain connects TRBV28 to TRBJ2-7; 7 nucleotides line up with TRBD1. This CDR3 spans 16 amino acids. Germline assignment: CDR1 MDHEN and CDR2 SYDVKM. The J segment lost 3 bases and the V segment lost 5 bases, leaving 13 bases of the junction unmatched.

The V call is TRBV2, the J call TRBJ1-1; D possibly corresponds to TRBD1 (6 bases). The CDR3 is 14 amino acids. V lost 5 bases to trimming and J lost 3 bases, with 13 bases between them. CDR1 and CDR2 (germline): SNHLY, FYNNEI. The CDR3 reads CASSPQGIHTEAFF. In nucleotides, the CDR3 is TGTGCCAGCAGTCCCCAGGGGATTCACACTGAAGCTTTCTTT.

V is TRBV21-1 and J is TRBJ2-5; the D segment call TRBD2 is taken from the table without a DNA check. TRBV21-1 is designated a pseudogene. The CDR3 spans 12 residues. The CDR3 spells CASVKAVETQYF. CDR3 DNA: TGTGCCAGCGTTAAGGCGGTGGAGACCCAGTACTTC.

The V call is TRBV10-3, the J call TRBJ2-7; TRBD1 matches at 8 bases. The CDR3 is made up of 12 amino acids. J gave up 6 bases and V 11 bases, and 9 bases lay outside the gene matches. Germline values: CDR1 ENHRY, CDR2 SYGVKD. CDR3 protein: CALGQGSGEQYF. The DNA for the CDR3 is TGTGCCCTAGGACAGGGATCCGGCGAGCAGTACTTC.

Notes on this clone: This CDR3 is also generated by other DNA sequences in the sample. V is TRBV2 and J is TRBJ1-5; D is perhaps TRBD1 (5 bases). The CDR3 contains 14 residues. V lost 4 bases and J 6 bases, leaving 13 bases between the germline ends. The germline gives CDR1 SNHLY, CDR2 FYNNEI. The CDR3 loop reads CASSGGGDGQPQHF. The CDR3 DNA sequence: TGTGCCAGCAGTGGGGGAGGGGATGGTCAGCCCCAGCATTTT.

This clone has a single count. This chain links TRBV7-9 with TRBJ2-1, with D possibly matching TRBD2 (6 bases). Trimming took 4 bases from V and 6 from J, leaving 13 bases between them. From germline, CDR1 is SEHNR and CDR2 FQNEAQ (reference sequence). The CDR3 loop spans 14 amino acids. The chain's CDR3 is CASSSLSGGNEQFF. In DNA form, the CDR3 reads TGTGCCAGCAGCTCCCTTTCCGGGGGCAATGAGCAGTTCTTC.

The V gene is TRBV27, the J gene TRBJ2-5, with TRBD1 matching over 7 bases. There are 14 residues in the CDR3. V was clipped by 4 bases and J by 4 bases; unmatched bases: 6. CDR1 and CDR2 from the germline V gene are MNHEY and SMNVEV (reference sequence). The CDR3 sequence is CASSYSTGRETQYF. The CDR3 nucleotides read TGTGCCAGCAGTTATTCGACAGGGCGAGAGACCCAGTACTTC.

This clone has just one count. The gene calls are TRBV5-6 and TRBJ1-4; D gene uncertain. This CDR3 contains 11 residues. Trimming took 6 bases from V and 7 from J, leaving 7 bases between them. Looked up from germline, CDR1 is SGHDT and CDR2 is YYEEEE. CDR3 sequence (DNA): TGTGCCAGCACGGGTGGTGAAAAACTGTTTTTT. It encodes CASTGGEKLFF.

As DNA, the CDR3 is TGCGCCAGCAGGACAGGGGGTGAGACCGGGGAGCTGTTTTTT. Translating it yields CASRTGGETGELFF. The chain carries TRBV5-1 and TRBJ2-2; 9 nucleotides agree with TRBD1. Per germline, CDR1 SGHRS and CDR2 YFSETQ. CDR3 length: 14 amino acids. J lost 5 bases, V lost 5 bases, and 4 bases had no gene match.

V usage is TRBV6-1 and J usage is TRBJ1-2, with 11 bases lining up with TRBD1. The CDR3 has 19 residues. Germline V lookup: CDR1 MNHNS, CDR2 SASEGT. V was pared by 3 bases and J by 2 bases, with 14 bases of the junction left unmatched. The CDR3: CASSDPGQGGLRLNYGYTF. The CDR3 nucleotides read TGTGCCAGCAGTGATCCGGGACAGGGGGGACTTAGGCTCAACTATGGCTACACCTTC.

This clone was detected only once. The V call is TRBV30, the J call TRBJ1-4; D may be TRBD1 (6 bases). CDR1 is GTSNPN, CDR2 SVGIG, per germline (reference sequence). With 1 base removed from V and 5 bases from J, the gap between germline ends came to 14 bases. This CDR3 region has 15 residues. The CDR3 nucleotides are TGTGCCTGGAGTGGGGTGACAGGTCTGAATGAAAAACTGTTTTTT. Amino acid sequence: CAWSGVTGLNEKLFF.

V usage is TRBV5-1 and J usage is TRBJ1-2; 7 bases map to TRBD1. Germline V gives CDR1 SGHRS, CDR2 YFSETQ. The CDR3 spans 14 residues. V lost 5 bases and J lost 4; bases outside the gene matches: 8. The CDR3 loop is CASRLGTDAYGYTF. The CDR3, as DNA: TGCGCCAGCAGACTCGGGACAGACGCCTATGGCTACACCTTC.

CDR3 residues: CASSLVPMNTEAFF. The CDR3, as DNA: TGCGCCAGCAGCTTGGTTCCCATGAACACTGAAGCTTTCTTT. The V call is TRBV5-1, the J call TRBJ1-1, with D uncertain. V lost 0 bases and J 0 bases, leaving 6 bases between the germline ends. The CDR3 loop spans 14 amino acids. CDR1 and CDR2 from the germline V gene are SGHRS and YFSETQ.